Sequencing of this T cell receptor (beta chain) was carried out in a study of T-cell reconstitution after alpha-beta-depleted transplantation in children. Researchers prepared the TCRbeta library using unique molecular identifiers, the study reports. TCRdb reprocessed the PCR reads with MiXCR, giving one entry per CDR3 protein. The sample holds about 600,000 distinct CDR3 sequences; about 10% are singletons and the top ten take 3.5% to 5%. This CDR3 has 14 amino acids. CDR1 is DFQATT and CDR2 is SNEGSKA in the germline V gene (reference sequence). V shed 3 bases and J 0 bases; nucleotides not matched to a gene: 4. Only a few counts were recorded for this clonotype.

This clonotype was obtained from a human donor who donated a stem cell graft to a child with acute myeloid leukemia. The input for sequencing was PBMCs from the stem cell graft donor, taken from the stem cell graft. The chain links TRBV20-1 to TRBJ2-7; 8 nucleotides line up with TRBD2. DNA of the CDR3: TGCAGTGCTAGGCGGGGGACTAGCTCCTACGAGCAGTACTTC. Translated: CSARRGTSSYEQYF.